This TCR beta chain was obtained from a study of T-cell memory formation after mild COVID-19. The study, taken as a whole, reports: Researchers found some responding clones in pre-infection memory, a sign that cross-reactive memory joined.

TCRdb re-analysed the 5' RACE reads in MiXCR, keeping a single row per CDR3 protein. The sample holds 550,000 to 700,000 distinct CDR3 sequences, 17% seen once. Regarding this clonotype: Its antigen remains unknown.

Sequenced: PBMCs or a T cell subset sorted from them (not recorded which). This clonotype was sampled from an adult woman who had mild COVID-19 (a few samples of this study predate the infection). Cell type and time point are not known.

The CDR3 coding sequence is TGTGCCTGGAGTGTTAGTAGGACAGCCACTCAAGAGACCCAGTACTTC. It encodes CAWSVSRTATQETQYF. The chain couples TRBV30 to TRBJ2-5; D is perhaps TRBD1 (6 bases). Germline CDR1 GTSNPN, CDR2 SVGIG (reference sequence). This CDR3 comprises 16 residues. Trimming took 0 bases from V and 2 from J, leaving 16 bases between them. Filled out from reference TRBV30 and TRBJ2-5, the complete variable domain reads SQTIHQWPATLVQPVGSPLSLECTVEGTSNPNLYWYRQAAGRGLQLLFYSVGIGQISSEVPQNLSASRPQDRQFILSSKKLLLSDSGFYLCAWSVSRTATQETQYFGPGTRLLVL.